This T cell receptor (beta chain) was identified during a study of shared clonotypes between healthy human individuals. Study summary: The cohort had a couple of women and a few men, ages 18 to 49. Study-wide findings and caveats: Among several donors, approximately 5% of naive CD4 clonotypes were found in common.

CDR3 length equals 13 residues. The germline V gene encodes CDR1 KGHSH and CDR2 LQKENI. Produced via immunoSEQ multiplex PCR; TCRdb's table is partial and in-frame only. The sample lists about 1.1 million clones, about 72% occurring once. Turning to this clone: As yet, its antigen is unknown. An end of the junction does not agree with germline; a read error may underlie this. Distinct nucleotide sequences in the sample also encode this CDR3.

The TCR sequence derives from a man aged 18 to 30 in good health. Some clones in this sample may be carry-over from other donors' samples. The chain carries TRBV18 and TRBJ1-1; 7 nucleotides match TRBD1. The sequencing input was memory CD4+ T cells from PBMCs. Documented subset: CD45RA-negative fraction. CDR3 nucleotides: TGTGCCAGTTCACAGGGGAGGGACACTGAAGCTTTCTTT. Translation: CASSQGRDTEAFF.